The T cell receptor (beta chain) under discussion was sequenced for a study of blood T cell repertoires in COVID-19. Study context: The samples span acute and convalescent COVID-19 from the United States, Italy and Spain.

All recovered Cohort 3 donors got two negative PCRs, got clearance, or saw symptom resolution. In the study's own analysis: From reference gene primer amplification, estimates of nucleated cell counts were derived. Repertoires were generated with immunoSEQ multiplex PCR, while TCRdb's copy carries only in-frame clones and drops some. The V and J calls and clone size come from that table; D and trimming were worked out from the DNA. The sample lists about 320,000 clones, 87% occurring once. CDR1 SGHTA and CDR2 FQGTGA come from the germline V gene. The CDR3 consists of 15 residues. The trim removed 3 bases at V and 2 bases at J, leaving 3 bases unmatched.

Source material: PBMCs or T cells enriched from blood (not recorded which). The V gene is TRBV7-3, the J gene TRBJ2-3; 9 bases map to TRBD1. This sequence originates from a woman under 40 who had recovered from COVID-19. The DNA for the CDR3 is TGTGCCAGCAGCTTGGACAGGGGACTCACAGATACGCAGTATTTT. It encodes CASSLDRGLTDTQYF.